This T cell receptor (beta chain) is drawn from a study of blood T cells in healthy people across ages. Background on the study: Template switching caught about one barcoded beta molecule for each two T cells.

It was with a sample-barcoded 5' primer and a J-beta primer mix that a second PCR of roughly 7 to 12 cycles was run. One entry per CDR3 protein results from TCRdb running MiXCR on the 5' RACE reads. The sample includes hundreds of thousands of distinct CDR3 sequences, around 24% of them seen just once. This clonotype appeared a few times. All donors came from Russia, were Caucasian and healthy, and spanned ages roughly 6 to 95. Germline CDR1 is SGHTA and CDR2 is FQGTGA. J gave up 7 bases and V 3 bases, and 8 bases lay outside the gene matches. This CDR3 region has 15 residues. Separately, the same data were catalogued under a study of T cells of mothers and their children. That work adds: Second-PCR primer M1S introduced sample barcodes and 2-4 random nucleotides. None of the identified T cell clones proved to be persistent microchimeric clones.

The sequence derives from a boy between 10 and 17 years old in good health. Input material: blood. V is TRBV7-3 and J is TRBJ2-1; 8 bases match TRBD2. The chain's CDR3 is CASSFEPGLGNEQFF. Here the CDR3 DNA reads TGTGCCAGCAGCTTCGAACCGGGACTAGGTAATGAGCAGTTCTTC. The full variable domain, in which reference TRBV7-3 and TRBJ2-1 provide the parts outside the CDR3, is GAGVSQTPSNKVTEKGKYVELRCDPISGHTALYWYRQSLGQGPEFLIYFQGTGAADDSGLPNDRFFAVRPEGSVSTLKIQRTERGDSAVYLCASSFEPGLGNEQFFGPGTRLTVL.